These T cell receptor beta chains were read from a single sample in a study of shared clonotypes between healthy human individuals. Libraries were prepared by immunoSEQ multiplex PCR; TCRdb keeps only in-frame clonotypes and omits some of them. The table has about 980,000 clones, around 80% seen once. Material: memory CD4+ T cells sorted from blood. These receptors were collected from a man between 18 and 29 years old in good health. Both conserved end residues are part of each CDR3. D genes are given only for firm matches. Clone size is stated in some rows and not others, as once, few, many or a class when expanded.

clone size	V gene	D gene	J gene	CDR3 protein	CDR3 DNA
-	TRBV29-1	-	TRBJ2-3	CSGATTDTQYF	TGCAGCGGGGCTACCACAGATACGCAGTATTTT
-	TRBV2	-	TRBJ1-2	CASSERTLGYGYTF	TGTGCCAGCAGTGAAAGGACTCTAGGGTATGGCTACACCTTC
-	TRBV7-2	-	TRBJ2-3	CASSSRAHADTQYF	TGTGCCAGCAGCTCCCGGGCCCACGCAGATACGCAGTATTTT
once	TRBV29-1	-	TRBJ2-7	CSVRENSYEQYF	TGCAGCGTTCGCGAGAACTCCTACGAGCAGTACTTC
few	TRBV19	-	TRBJ1-1	CASSPRGSEAFF	TGTGCCAGTAGCCCCCGGGGCTCTGAAGCTTTCTTT
-	TRBV18	-	TRBJ2-2	CASSSGTDTGELFF	TGTGCCAGCTCATCCGGGACGGACACCGGGGAGCTGTTTTTT
once	TRBV18	-	TRBJ1-6	CASSPPNLRGTSLHF	TGTGCCAGCTCACCCCCCAACCTCCGAGGAACATCACTCCACTTT
-	TRBV6-4	-	TRBJ1-2	CASSTGTIGYTF	TGTGCCAGCAGCACAGGGACTATCGGCTACACCTTC
-	TRBV5-8	-	TRBJ2-6	CASNPSGANVLTF	TGTGCCAGCAACCCCTCTGGGGCCAACGTCCTGACTTTC
-	TRBV7-9	-	TRBJ1-6	CASSFDWSSYNSPLHF	TGTGCCAGCAGCTTTGACTGGAGCTCCTATAATTCACCCCTCCACTTT
-	TRBV7-9	-	TRBJ2-2	CASSPQVAGELFF	TGTGCCAGCAGCCCCCAAGTCGCCGGGGAGCTGTTTTTT
once	TRBV6-5	TRBD1	TRBJ1-6	CASSEGQHNSPLHF	TGTGCCAGCAGCGAGGGACAGCATAATTCACCCCTCCACTTT
-	TRBV2	TRBD2	TRBJ2-7	CASSTSGSYEQYF	TGTGCCAGCAGTACTAGCGGGTCATACGAGCAGTACTTC
-	TRBV6-5	TRBD2	TRBJ2-4	CASRPTSGSGIQYF	TGTGCCAGCAGACCCACTAGCGGGAGCGGCATTCAGTACTTC
-	TRBV27	TRBD2	TRBJ2-7	CASSRWLAGPTEQYF	TGTGCCAGCAGTCGCTGGCTAGCGGGGCCAACCGAGCAGTACTTC
-	TRBV28	TRBD1	TRBJ2-7	CASSVTGKVDEQYF	TGTGCCAGCAGTGTGACAGGGAAGGTCGACGAGCAGTACTTC
many	TRBV4-1	TRBD1	TRBJ1-5	CASSQLDRVNQPQHF	TGCGCCAGCAGCCAATTGGACAGGGTTAATCAGCCCCAGCATTTT
-	TRBV4-1	-	TRBJ2-7	CASSQDFTLEQYF	TGCGCCAGCAGCCAAGATTTCACACTCGAGCAGTACTTC
-	TRBV10-3	TRBD2	TRBJ2-5	CAISGLAGGRETQYF	TGTGCCATCAGTGGACTAGCGGGAGGCAGAGAGACCCAGTACTTC
-	TRBV12-5	TRBD1	TRBJ2-7	CASGLVVGTGGPSYEQYF	TGTGCTAGTGGTTTGGTAGTGGGGACAGGGGGCCCCTCCTACGAGCAGTACTTC
-	TRBV5-1	-	TRBJ1-1	CASSFRGNTEAFF	TGCGCCAGCAGCTTTCGAGGGAACACTGAAGCTTTCTTT
-	TRBV6-5	-	TRBJ2-1	CASSYSRAFYNEQFF	TGTGCCAGCAGTTACTCGCGGGCCTTCTACAATGAGCAGTTCTTC
-	TRBV30	-	TRBJ1-1	CAWSVGGNQEAFF	TGTGCCTGGAGTGTCGGAGGGAACCAAGAAGCTTTCTTT
few	TRBV5-6	-	TRBJ1-2	CASSVGAPLGYGYTF	TGTGCCAGCAGCGTAGGGGCACCCCTTGGCTATGGCTACACCTTC
few	TRBV4-3	-	TRBJ1-3	CASSQDGFTGNTIYF	TGCGCCAGCAGCCAAGACGGGTTTACTGGAAACACCATATATTTT
-	TRBV19	TRBD1	TRBJ1-5	CASSGQGGQPQHF	TGTGCCAGTAGTGGACAGGGTGGACAGCCCCAGCATTTT
once	TRBV7-6	-	TRBJ2-2	CASSLNRPNTGELFF	TGTGCCAGCAGCTTAAACCGTCCGAACACCGGGGAGCTGTTTTTT
-	TRBV30	TRBD2	TRBJ2-2	CAWTTSGTSNTGELFF	TGTGCCTGGACCACTAGCGGGACGTCGAACACCGGGGAGCTGTTTTTT
-	TRBV7-6	TRBD1	TRBJ1-1	CASSPQGGLMNTEAFF	TGTGCCAGCAGCCCTCAGGGGGGGCTCATGAACACTGAAGCTTTCTTT
-	TRBV5-1	-	TRBJ1-4	CASSLGQNEKLFF	TGCGCCAGCAGCTTGGGACAGAATGAAAAACTGTTTTTT